The 19 T cell receptor beta chains reported below all come from one sample, sequenced in a study of cytomegalovirus exposure and HLA in healthy donors. The PCR used 60 Vbeta and 13 Jbeta primers. The method was immunoSEQ multiplex PCR; TCRdb's version includes in-frame clones alone and lacks a portion of them. The sample lists approximately 100,000 clones, around four fifths occurring once. The sequenced sample was PBMCs. The source is a man between 35 and 55 years old in good health and CMV-seronegative.

V gene TRBV10-1 combines with J gene TRBJ2-1; the D gene is possibly TRBD2 (6 bases). The CDR3 is made up of 18 amino acids. V lost 2 bases, J lost 4 bases, and 21 bases lay in between. Germline V gene sequence: CDR1 WNHNN, CDR2 SYGVQD (reference sequence). The CDR3, as DNA: TGCGCCAGCAGTGAGCCTCGGACTACCCGACAGATATACAATGAGCAGTTCTTC. The encoded protein is CASSEPRTTRQIYNEQFF.

The gene calls are TRBV7-9 and TRBJ1-1; no reliable D call. The CDR3 is 14 amino acids. Germline V gene lookup returns CDR1 SEHNR and CDR2 FQNEAQ (reference sequence). V shed 2 bases and J shed 0 bases, with 7 bases lying between them. The CDR3 DNA reads as TGTGCCAGCAGCTTAAACAGCTTGAACACTGAAGCTTTCTTT. It codes for CASSLNSLNTEAFF.

J is TRBJ1-2 and V is TRBV6-6; TRBD1 matches 7 bases. V was pared by 2 bases and J by 10 bases, with 7 bases of the junction left unmatched. The germline gives CDR1 MNHNY, CDR2 SVGAGI (reference sequence). The CDR3 runs 13 residues. The CDR3 DNA reads as TGTGCCAGCAGTTACCGGGACAGAAGTGTCTACACCTTC. It is translated as CASSYRDRSVYTF.

To note about this clone: Additional DNA sequences in this sample encode the identical CDR3. The chain is built from TRBV9 and TRBJ1-4; possible D gene TRBD1, 5 bases. This CDR3 spans 14 amino acids. CDR1 and CDR2 from the germline V gene are SGDLS and YYNGEE. The ends were cut back, 0 bases at V and 8 bases at J, with 11 bases in the middle. For the CDR3, the DNA is TGTGCCAGCAGCGTAGCTTGGGGGGGGGAAAAACTGTTTTTT. This gives the protein CASSVAWGGEKLFF.

The rearrangement links TRBV6-1 to TRBJ1-3, with D perhaps matching TRBD1 (6 bases). Germline V CDR1 and CDR2: MNHNS, SASEGT. V lost 5 bases, J lost 0 bases, and 20 bases lay in between. The CDR3 contains 18 residues. The CDR3 nucleotides are TGTGCCAGCAGTAAAGATAGGACAGCTTCTTACTCTGGAAACACCATATATTTT. It specifies CASSKDRTASYSGNTIYF.

This clone has a handful of counts. The chain carries TRBV13 and TRBJ2-7; 9 bases line up with TRBD1. V shed 5 bases, J shed 7 bases, and the junction held 9 bases outside the gene matches. Germline lookup yields CDR1 PRHDT and CDR2 FYEKMQ (reference sequence). The CDR3 has 14 residues. The CDR3 sequence is CASSIRDRVLEQYF. The CDR3 DNA reads as TGTGCCAGCAGCATTCGGGACAGGGTATTGGAGCAGTACTTC.

CDR3 in DNA: TGTGCCAGCAGCTTAAAGGACAGGGCGAGCTCCTATAATTCACCCCTCCACTTT. It codes for CASSLKDRASSYNSPLHF. J is TRBJ1-6 and V is TRBV7-9, with 8 bases identical to TRBD1. Germline CDR1 is SEHNR and CDR2 is FQNEAQ (reference sequence). V trimming: 2 bases; J trimming: 0 bases; junction bases outside the gene matches: 6. The CDR3 contains 18 residues.

V and J are TRBV30 and TRBJ2-7; 7 bases match TRBD2. V was pared by 1 base and J by 2 bases, with 14 bases of the junction left unmatched. This CDR3 region has 17 residues. Per the germline V gene, CDR1 is GTSNPN and CDR2 is SVGIG (reference sequence). The CDR3 DNA sequence: TGTGCCTGGAGTGCAGCCCCCAGGGAGGGACTCCCCTACGAGCAGTACGTC. Protein product: CAWSAAPREGLPYEQYV.

Only a few counts were recorded for this clone. The V call is TRBV4-1, the J call TRBJ1-1; D remains unclear. CDR3 size: 15 residues. In germline, CDR1 is MGHRA, CDR2 YSYEKL. V lost 0 bases, J lost 7 bases, and 15 bases lay in between. CDR3 in amino acids: CASSQELKGGNEAFF. DNA for the CDR3: TGCGCCAGCAGCCAAGAGTTGAAGGGAGGGAATGAAGCTTTCTTT.

The J gene is TRBJ2-7, the V gene TRBV10-1; D ambiguous. Trimming pared 6 bases from V and 0 bases from J, leaving 6 bases between. Per the germline V gene, CDR1 is WNHNN and CDR2 is SYGVQD (reference sequence). The CDR3 has 12 amino acids. For the CDR3, the DNA is TGCGCCAGCAGCCGGAGCTCCTACGAGCAGTACTTC. Protein: CASSRSSYEQYF.

J is TRBJ1-2 and V is TRBV7-2; tentatively, D is TRBD1 (5 bases). The germline CDR1 and CDR2 sequences are SGHTA and FQGNSA. Trimming removed 3 bases at V and 5 bases at J, with 7 bases between. This CDR3 spans 12 amino acids. The CDR3 DNA sequence: TGTGCCAGCAGCTTCCAGGGTTATGGCTACACCTTC. It is translated as CASSFQGYGYTF.

The gene calls are TRBV4-3 and TRBJ1-5, with D unresolved. Trimming removed 2 bases from V and 5 bases from J, with 19 bases in between. Germline CDR1 and CDR2: LGHNA and YSLEER. The CDR3 extends over 17 amino acids. The chain's CDR3 is CASSQRAQPWEDQPQHF. CDR3 DNA sequence: TGCGCCAGCAGCCAAAGGGCGCAACCTTGGGAGGATCAGCCCCAGCATTTT.

This clone turned up a few times. For the CDR3, the DNA is TGTGCCAGCAAGTACCCGGGGGGAAATTCACCCCTCCACTTT. This translates into CASKYPGGNSPLHF. This rearrangement joins TRBV27 to TRBJ1-6; D is possibly TRBD1 (5 bases). The CDR3 is 14 residues long. V was trimmed by 7 bases and J by 7 bases, leaving 14 bases between them. Germline loops: CDR1 MNHEY, CDR2 SMNVEV (reference sequence).

This rearrangement joins TRBV28 to TRBJ1-5; D perhaps matches TRBD1 (5 bases). The CDR3 is 16 residues long. Per germline, CDR1 MDHEN and CDR2 SYDVKM. Trimming removed 6 bases at V and 1 base at J, with 16 bases between. The DNA of the CDR3 is TGTGCCAGCAGCCGTGAAGGGGTCCCGAGCAATCAGCCCCAGCATTTT. It specifies CASSREGVPSNQPQHF.

The count of this clone is one. Sequence at one end of the junction differs from germline and may be a read error. The chain joins TRBV7-9 to TRBJ2-4, with 7 bases lining up with TRBD1. Germline CDR1 is SEHNR and CDR2 is FQNEAQ (reference sequence). The CDR3 is made up of 17 amino acids. The DNA for the CDR3 is TGTTCCAGCAGCTTAGCCTCAGGCAGGGGGAATGAAAACATTCAGTACTTC. It codes for CSSSLASGRGNENIQYF.

The chain recombines TRBV6-5 with TRBJ1-5; the D gene is possibly TRBD1 (5 bases). The germline V gene encodes CDR1 MNHEY and CDR2 SVGAGI. This CDR3 spans 16 amino acids. Deletions cut 4 bases from V and 1 base from J, with 14 bases between. DNA for the CDR3: TGTGCCAGCAGTTTAAAAGGGGTTGGGAGCAATCAGCCCCAGCATTTT. It translates to CASSLKGVGSNQPQHF.

V is TRBV7-2 and J is TRBJ2-3; 7 bases are shared with TRBD1. This CDR3 is built from 16 residues. CDR1 and CDR2 (germline): SGHTA, FQGNSA. V dropped 0 bases and J dropped 1; count of bases not matched to a gene: 4. CDR3 residues: CASSLAGTDRTDTQYF. CDR3 DNA: TGTGCCAGCAGCTTAGCAGGGACAGACCGCACAGATACGCAGTATTTT.

The CDR3 bases are TGCGCCAGCAGTGAGTCGGAGGGAGGGTACACTGAAGCTTTCTTT. Encoded protein: CASSESEGGYTEAFF. The chain uses TRBV10-1 and TRBJ1-1, with D unresolved. V was clipped by 0 bases and J by 3 bases, with 11 bases between them. CDR1 and CDR2 (germline): WNHNN, SYGVQD (reference sequence). The CDR3 totals 15 residues.

The rearrangement links TRBV19 to TRBJ2-3; TRBD2 matches 9 bases. Per the germline V gene, CDR1 is LNHDA and CDR2 is SQIVND (reference sequence). This CDR3 spans 16 amino acids. The V and J ends lost 1 base and 3 bases, in that order; junction bases with no gene match: 5. Here the CDR3 reads CASSIGRTSATDTQYF. For the CDR3, the DNA is TGTGCCAGTAGTATAGGCCGGACTAGCGCGACAGATACGCAGTATTTT.